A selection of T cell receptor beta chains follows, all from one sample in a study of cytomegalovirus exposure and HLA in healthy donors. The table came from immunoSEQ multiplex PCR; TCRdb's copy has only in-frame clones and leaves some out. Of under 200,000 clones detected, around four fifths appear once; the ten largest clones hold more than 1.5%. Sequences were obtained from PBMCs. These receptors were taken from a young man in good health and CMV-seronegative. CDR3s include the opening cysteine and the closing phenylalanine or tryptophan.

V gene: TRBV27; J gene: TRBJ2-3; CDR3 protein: CASTAVAGESDTQYF
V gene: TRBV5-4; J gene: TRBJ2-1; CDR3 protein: CASSPTGTGEYNEQFF
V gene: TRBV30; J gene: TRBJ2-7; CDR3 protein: CAWSGGRGSYEQYF
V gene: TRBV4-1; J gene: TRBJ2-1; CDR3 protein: CASSQERDSDFNEQFF
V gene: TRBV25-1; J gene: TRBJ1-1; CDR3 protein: CASSPSPGIVTEAFF
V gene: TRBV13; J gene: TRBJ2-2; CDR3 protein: CASSLVGLAGDTGELFF
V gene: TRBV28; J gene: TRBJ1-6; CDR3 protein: CASSLYTGDLGSPLHF
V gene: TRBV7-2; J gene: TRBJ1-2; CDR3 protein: CASSLGGGEGYTF
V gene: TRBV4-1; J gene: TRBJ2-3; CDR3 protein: CASSQGKTTLTDTQYF
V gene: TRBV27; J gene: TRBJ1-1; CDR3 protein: CATNQKGGTEAFF
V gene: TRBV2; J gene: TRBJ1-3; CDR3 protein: CASSQRTGSGNTIYF
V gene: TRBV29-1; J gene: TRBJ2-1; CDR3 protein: CSAKDRVEAGDEQFF
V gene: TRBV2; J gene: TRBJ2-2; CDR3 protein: CASNQGLNTGELFF
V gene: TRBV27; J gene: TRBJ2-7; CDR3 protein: CASSFGTAYEQYF
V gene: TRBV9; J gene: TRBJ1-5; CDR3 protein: CASSVYRSNQPQHF
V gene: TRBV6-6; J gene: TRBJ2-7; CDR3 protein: CASRKASGEYEQYF
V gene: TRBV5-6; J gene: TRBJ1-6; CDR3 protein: CASSDRAWSPLHF
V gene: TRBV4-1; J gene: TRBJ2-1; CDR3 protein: CASSQAGVEQFF
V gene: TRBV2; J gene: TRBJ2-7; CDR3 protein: CASSEEVADYEQYF
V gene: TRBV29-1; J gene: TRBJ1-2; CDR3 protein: CSVGTAPYGYTF
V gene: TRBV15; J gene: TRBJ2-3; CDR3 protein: CATRQGTDTQYF
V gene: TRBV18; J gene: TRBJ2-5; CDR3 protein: CASSRDSFETQYF
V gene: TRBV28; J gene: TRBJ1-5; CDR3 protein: CASSFGSGNQPQHF
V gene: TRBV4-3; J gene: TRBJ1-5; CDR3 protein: CASSQDRYSNQPQHF
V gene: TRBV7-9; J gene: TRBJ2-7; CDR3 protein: CSSSPTGQQPYEQYF
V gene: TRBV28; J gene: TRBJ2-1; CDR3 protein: CASSPTPSSYNEQFF
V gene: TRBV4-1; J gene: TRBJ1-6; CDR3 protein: CASSPLGSYNSPLHF
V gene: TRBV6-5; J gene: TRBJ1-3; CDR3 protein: CASSFSRPEEGNTIYF
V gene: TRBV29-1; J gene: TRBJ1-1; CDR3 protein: CSAVPADRPEAFF
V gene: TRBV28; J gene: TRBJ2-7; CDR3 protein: CASSLPFYEQYF
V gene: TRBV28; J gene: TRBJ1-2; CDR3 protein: CASSSAGRPGYTF
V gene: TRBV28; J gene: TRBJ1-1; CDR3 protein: CASRLQGGTEAFF
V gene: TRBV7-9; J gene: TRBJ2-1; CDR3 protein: CASSQRLAGGLYNEQFF
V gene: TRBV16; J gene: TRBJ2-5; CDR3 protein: CASSLGYRGETQYF
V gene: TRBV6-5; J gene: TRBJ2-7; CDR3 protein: CASSVSYEQYF
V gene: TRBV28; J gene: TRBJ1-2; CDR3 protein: CASSLWPFGGDYGYTF
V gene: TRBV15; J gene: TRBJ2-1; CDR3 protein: CATSRSMYNEQFF
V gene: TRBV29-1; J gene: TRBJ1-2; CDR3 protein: CSVYAGTGGFGYTF
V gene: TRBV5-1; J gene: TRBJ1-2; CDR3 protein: CASSLGTGGAYGYTF